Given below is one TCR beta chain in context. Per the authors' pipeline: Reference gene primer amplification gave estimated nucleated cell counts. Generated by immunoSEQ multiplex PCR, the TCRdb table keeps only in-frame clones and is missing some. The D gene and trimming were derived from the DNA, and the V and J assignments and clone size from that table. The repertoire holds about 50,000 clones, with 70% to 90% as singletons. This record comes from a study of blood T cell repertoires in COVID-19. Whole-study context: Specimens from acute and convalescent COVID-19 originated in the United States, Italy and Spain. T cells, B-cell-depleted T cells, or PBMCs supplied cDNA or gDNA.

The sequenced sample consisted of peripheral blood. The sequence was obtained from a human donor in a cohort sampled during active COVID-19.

CDR3 bases: TGTGCCAGCAGTGTAAATAGCGGGGGAGCGGATGAGCAGTTCTTC. This encodes CASSVNSGGADEQFF. The genes are TRBV2 and TRBJ2-1; 9 positions agree with TRBD2. Germline V gene sequence: CDR1 SNHLY, CDR2 FYNNEI. The CDR3 is made up of 15 amino acids. V was clipped by 4 bases and J by 8 bases; unmatched bases: 9.